Following are 23 T cell receptor beta chains from one sample sequenced in a study of OX40 agonist ivuxolimab in advanced cancers. Method: immunoSEQ multiplex PCR; TCRdb's copy keeps in-frame clones and lacks some. The sample holds 66,000 or so clones; around 85% are singletons and the top ten take about 4%. Here the sequenced sample was CD4+ or CD8+ T cells sorted from blood, taken in a trial of the OX40 agonist ivuxolimab. These receptors were collected from an adult with an advanced solid tumor such as melanoma, head and neck, liver or kidney cancer.

The chain's CDR3 is CASSPGGWEETQYF. The CDR3 DNA reads as TGTGCCAGCAGCCCAGGGGGTTGGGAAGAGACCCAGTACTTC. J is TRBJ2-5 and V is TRBV5-4; 7 bases match TRBD1. Germline CDR1 is SGHNT and CDR2 is YYREEE (reference sequence). The J segment lost 3 bases and the V segment lost 4 bases, leaving 6 bases of the junction unmatched. The length of the CDR3 is 14 residues.

This rearrangement joins TRBV5-5 to TRBJ2-1; 8 bases line up with TRBD1. The CDR3 is made up of 15 amino acids. Trimming at V came to 0 bases and at J to 9 bases, leaving 8 bases not matched to a gene. Germline lookup yields CDR1 SGHKS and CDR2 YYEKEE (reference sequence). CDR3 sequence: CASSLVGQASGEQFF. CDR3 coding DNA: TGTGCCAGCAGCTTGGTGGGACAGGCCTCCGGTGAGCAGTTCTTC.

Here the CDR3 reads CASSYDGTGSLGGYTF. As DNA, the CDR3 is TGTGCCAGCAGTTACGATGGGACAGGGAGTTTGGGTGGCTACACCTTC. The chain employs TRBV6-5 and TRBJ1-2; 9 bases are a match to TRBD1. Germline V gene data show CDR1 as MNHEY and CDR2 as SVGAGI. CDR3 length: 16 amino acids. J gave up 7 bases and V 2 bases, and 11 bases lay outside the gene matches.

This chain joins TRBV2 and TRBJ1-5; 7 nucleotides match TRBD1. CDR1 SNHLY and CDR2 FYNNEI come from the germline V gene. Germline trimming cut 6 bases from V and 2 bases from J; bases unmatched to any gene: 4. The length of the CDR3 is 14 residues. The CDR3 region has the DNA TGTGCCAGCAGGACAGGGCTTGGCAATCAGCCCCAGCATTTT. Its translation is CASRTGLGNQPQHF.

This clone was detected only once. The rearrangement uses TRBV6-5 and TRBJ2-3; D is uncertain. The CDR3 runs to 12 residues. The ends were cut back, 6 bases at V and 1 base at J, with 5 bases in the middle. The germline gives CDR1 MNHEY, CDR2 SVGAGI. CDR3 coding DNA: TGTGCCAGCAGGACCGGCACAGATACGCAGTATTTT. Amino acid sequence: CASRTGTDTQYF.

This chain joins TRBV6-1 and TRBJ2-1; 11 nucleotides align to TRBD2. The CDR3 sequence is 15 residues long. After removal of 7 bases from V and 6 bases from J, the junction contained 8 bases not matched to a gene. Germline V gene lookup returns CDR1 MNHNS and CDR2 SASEGT. CDR3 residues: CASTLSGRASNEQFF. CDR3 DNA sequence: TGTGCCAGCACTCTTAGCGGGAGGGCCTCCAATGAGCAGTTCTTC.

The chain couples TRBV11-2 to TRBJ2-5; possible D gene TRBD1, 5 bases. CDR3 length: 13 residues. Germline lookup yields CDR1 SGHAT and CDR2 FQNNGV. V was cut by 5 bases and J by 3 bases, with 10 bases left in between. Here the CDR3 reads CASSPWTKETQYF. CDR3 nucleotide sequence: TGTGCCAGCAGCCCATGGACAAAAGAGACCCAGTACTTC. The variable domain in full, completed from reference TRBV11-2 and TRBJ2-5, reads EAGVAQSPRYKIIEKRQSVAFWCNPISGHATLYWYQQILGQGPKLLIQFQNNGVVDDSQLPKDRFSAERLKGVDSTLKIQPAKLEDSAVYLCASSPWTKETQYFGPGTRLLVL.

This clone was recorded once. In nucleotides, the CDR3 is TGTGCCAGCAGCTTGGGACGGTCATACTATGGCTACACCTTC. It specifies CASSLGRSYYGYTF. The chain carries TRBV5-6 and TRBJ1-2; D gene unclear. The V end lost 0 bases, the J end lost 3 bases, and 9 bases lay between the germline ends. The CDR3 covers 14 residues. CDR1 is SGHDT, CDR2 YYEEEE, per germline.

This clone was seen once. The chain is built from TRBV5-6 and TRBJ2-7, with D hard to call. Germline V lookup: CDR1 SGHDT, CDR2 YYEEEE. The length of the CDR3 is 12 residues. V lost 3 bases and J lost 3, with 7 bases in between. CDR3 loop: CASSSRNYEQYF. CDR3 bases: TGTGCCAGCAGCTCCAGGAACTACGAGCAGTACTTC. The full variable domain, rest sourced from reference TRBV5-6 and TRBJ2-7, is DAGVTQSPTHLIKTRGQQVTLRCSPKSGHDTVSWYQQALGQGPQFIFQYYEEEERQRGNFPDRFSGHQFPNYSSELNVNALLLGDSALYLCASSSRNYEQYFGPGTRLTVT.

This clone was seen more than once but under ten times. V usage is TRBV19 and J usage is TRBJ1-1, with a possible D match to TRBD1 (6 bases). Germline CDR1 is LNHDA and CDR2 is SQIVND (reference sequence). This CDR3 has 14 residues. Trimming took 7 bases from V and 5 from J, leaving 17 bases between them. The CDR3 bases are TGTGCCAGTAAGGACAGCTCAATGAGGACTGAAGCTTTCTTT. Amino acid sequence: CASKDSSMRTEAFF.

The chain links TRBV27 to TRBJ1-2, with D unclear. Germline CDR1 is MNHEY and CDR2 is SMNVEV (reference sequence). This CDR3 region has 13 residues. The V end was cut by 1 base, the J end by 2 bases, with 5 bases between. The CDR3: CASSLWSNYGYTF. The CDR3 DNA is TGTGCCAGCAGTTTATGGTCCAACTATGGCTACACCTTC.

The count of this clone is one. The chain links TRBV6-6 to TRBJ1-1, with D possibly being TRBD1 (5 bases). The V gene lost 4 bases and the J gene lost 1 base, with 13 bases spanning the gap. The germline V gene has CDR1 MNHNY and CDR2 SVGAGI (reference sequence). The CDR3 is 15 residues long. CDR3 bases: TGTGCCAGCAGTTCTGGGGCTAACCCGAACACTGAAGCTTTCTTT. Protein sequence: CASSSGANPNTEAFF.

The chain combines TRBV2 with TRBJ2-2; 7 bases are shared with TRBD1. V shed 2 bases and J 5 bases; nucleotides not matched to a gene: 5. CDR1 and CDR2 (germline): SNHLY, FYNNEI. This CDR3 has 15 amino acids. DNA of the CDR3: TGTGCCAGCAGTGAACAGGGGGTAGGGACCGGGGAGCTGTTTTTT. Amino acid sequence: CASSEQGVGTGELFF.

The J gene is TRBJ1-1, the V gene TRBV5-6; maybe TRBD1 (6 bases). The CDR3 has 15 residues. V was pared by 0 bases and J by 3 bases, with 12 bases between. The V gene's germline CDR1 is SGHDT and CDR2 YYEEEE. The CDR3 bases are TGTGCCAGCAGCTTGGGTTGGACAGACTACACTGAAGCTTTCTTT. This gives the protein CASSLGWTDYTEAFF.

The V and J genes are TRBV5-1 and TRBJ2-2, with D possibly being TRBD1 (5 bases). Looked up from germline, CDR1 is SGHRS and CDR2 is YFSETQ. The CDR3 is 15 residues long. The V gene lost 4 bases and the J gene lost 0 bases, with 10 bases spanning the gap. Here the CDR3 reads CASSTGQTNTGELFF. CDR3 coding DNA: TGCGCCAGCAGCACCGGACAAACGAACACCGGGGAGCTGTTTTTT.

A single count supports this clone. CDR3 residues: CASSVAFGNTQYF. CDR3 coding DNA: TGTGCCAGCAGTGTTGCCTTTGGGAATACGCAGTATTTT. V gene TRBV28 combines with J gene TRBJ2-3; no clear D gene. The CDR3 spans 13 residues. Trimming took off 5 bases at V and 7 bases at J, with 13 bases between the two ends. From germline, CDR1 is MDHEN and CDR2 SYDVKM.

The chain carries TRBV4-2 and TRBJ2-4; the D call may be TRBD1 or TRBD2 (6 bases each). CDR3 length: 16 residues. Trimming removed 3 bases at V and 1 base at J, with 13 bases between. Germline loops: CDR1 LGHNA, CDR2 YNFKEQ. CDR3 bases: TGTGCCAGCAGCCAGATGGGGGGCCTGGCCAAAAACATTCAGTACTTC. This encodes CASSQMGGLAKNIQYF.

CDR3 coding DNA: TGTGCCAGCAAGGATTACTCTGGGGCCAACGTCCTGACTTTC. Its translation is CASKDYSGANVLTF. The rearrangement joins TRBV6-6 to TRBJ2-6; D is ambiguous. Germline CDR1 MNHNY, CDR2 SVGAGI (reference sequence). Trimming shortened V by 7 bases and J by 0 bases, and 7 bases separated the two germline ends. The CDR3 length is 14 residues.

The rearrangement joins TRBV5-5 to TRBJ2-2; D uncertain. The length of the CDR3 is 16 residues. V shed 0 bases and J shed 1 base, with 10 bases lying between them. The germline CDR1 and CDR2 sequences are SGHKS and YYEKEE (reference sequence). CDR3 nucleotides: TGTGCCAGCAGCTTGGTTCCAGGCCGGAACACCGGGGAGCTGTTTTTT. Residues: CASSLVPGRNTGELFF. The complete variable domain, with remaining parts taken from reference TRBV5-5 and TRBJ2-2, reads DAGVTQSPTHLIKTRGQQVTLRCSPISGHKSVSWYQQVLGQGPQFIFQYYEKEERGRGNFPDRFSARQFPNYSSELNVNALLLGDSALYLCASSLVPGRNTGELFFGEGSRLTVL.

This clone was counted a few times. CDR3 nucleotides: TGTGCCAGCAGTGATCTGAGAGATACCTACGAGCAGTACTTC. Encoded protein: CASSDLRDTYEQYF. The chain is built from TRBV2 and TRBJ2-7, with D uncertain. The CDR3 is made up of 14 amino acids. Germline-derived CDR1 and CDR2 are SNHLY and FYNNEI. Trimming stripped 3 bases from V and 2 bases from J, with 11 bases between.

As DNA, the CDR3 is TGTGCCAGCAGTTACGGAGGGGAGGCCGGGGAGCTGTTTTTT. It is translated as CASSYGGEAGELFF. The chain carries TRBV6-5 and TRBJ2-2; maybe TRBD2 (6 bases). Germline V gives CDR1 MNHEY, CDR2 SVGAGI. V was pared by 2 bases and J by 6 bases, with 10 bases between. The CDR3 runs to 14 residues.

This chain links TRBV19 with TRBJ1-1, with 11 bases matching TRBD1. V was pared by 9 bases and J by 5 bases, with 2 bases of the junction left unmatched. CDR1 is LNHDA, CDR2 SQIVND, per germline (reference sequence). CDR3 length: 12 amino acids. Written as DNA, the CDR3 is TGTGCCAGCGGGACAGGGGGGACTGAAGCTTTCTTT. Residues: CASGTGGTEAFF.

This rearrangement joins TRBV5-1 to TRBJ2-1; perhaps TRBD1 as D (6 bases). Germline V gives CDR1 SGHRS, CDR2 YFSETQ. The ends were cut back, 2 bases at V and 6 bases at J, with 15 bases in the middle. The CDR3 has 15 amino acids. Written as DNA, the CDR3 is TGCGCCAGCAGCTTCACCCCCGGGACAACCAATGAGCAGTTCTTC. This encodes CASSFTPGTTNEQFF.